This T cell receptor beta chain was found in a study of vaccination and CD4 T cells after COVID-19. Study-wide background: Six males and four females constituted the convalescent cohort, two of whom were Hispanic. The stimulus for the cells was overlapping spike peptides derived from SARS-CoV-2, HCoV-NL63, HCoV-OC43 and HCoV-229E.

The Oncomine TCR Beta short-read assay sequenced DNA from cultured CD4+ T cells. Using its own MiXCR run on the PCR reads, TCRdb lists one record per CDR3 protein. The data show 6,000 to 6,500 distinct CDR3 sequences, roughly a sixth seen once. This clonotype was counted a few times. The antigen is undetermined. CDR1 and CDR2 from the germline V gene are LGHNA and YNFKEQ. Trimming stripped 4 bases from V and 0 bases from J, with 15 bases between. This CDR3 has 16 residues. Treatment meaning: roughly ten-day PBMC culture with coronavirus spike peptide pools or control peptides (ViraFEST assay). On days 3 and 7, half the medium was swapped for fresh IL-2-containing medium.

V and J are TRBV4-2 and TRBJ1-1, with D tentatively TRBD1 (6 bases). The TCR originated in a human donor who had recovered from COVID-19. The source material was CD4+ T cells from blood, cultured in vitro. The CDR3 region has the DNA TGTGCCAGCAGCCGCACGCTAGGACAGATGAACACTGAAGCTTTCTTT. Its protein is CASSRTLGQMNTEAFF.